A single TCR beta chain is shown here with its context. Its antigen is currently unknown. This record comes from a study of T cell repertoires in cytomegalovirus infection. TCRdb independently ran MiXCR on the reads; one entry per CDR3 protein. The sample includes approximately 500,000 distinct CDR3 sequences, about 15% seen only once; the top ten take 20% to 30%. This CDR3 has 14 residues. V lost 4 bases and J lost 0; bases outside the gene matches: 1. The study, taken as a whole, reports: Ex vivo, HLA-C-restricted CMV-specific TCR beta clonotypes prevailed over the rest of the response.

The receptor comes from a human donor in good health (CMV status not recorded). Some clones in this sample may be carry-over from other donors' samples. The sequencing input was CD8+ T cells from PBMCs. The J gene is TRBJ2-3, the V gene TRBV12-3 or TRBV12-4; 7 bases match TRBD1. The CDR3 DNA reads TGTGCCAGCAGTTACAGGGGAAGCACAGATACGCAGTATTTT. Encoded protein: CASSYRGSTDTQYF.